This TCR beta chain was sequenced in a study of blood T cell repertoires in COVID-19. Study information: Some COVID-19 samples were acute and others convalescent; all came from the United States, Italy and Spain. Sources were T cells, B-cell-depleted T cells, or PBMCs; the material itself was cDNA or gDNA.

Authors' data handling: Reference gene primer amplification yielded estimated nucleated cell counts. Generated by immunoSEQ multiplex PCR, the TCRdb table keeps only in-frame clones and is missing some. The V and J calls and clone size come from that table; D and trimming were worked out from the DNA. The data contain roughly 150,000 clones, over 60% of them seen just once; the ten biggest clones take up about 3.8%. V was pared by 5 bases and J by 2 bases, with 10 bases between. Germline CDR1 reads SGHKS; CDR2 reads YYEKEE (reference sequence). The CDR3 is made up of 14 amino acids. The specimen sequenced was peripheral blood. The clonotype originates from a woman of 80 years or more with acute or convalescent COVID-19. The chain couples TRBV5-5 to TRBJ1-4, with D perhaps matching TRBD1 (5 bases). The CDR3 loop is CASSSGFTNEKLFF. CDR3 DNA: TGTGCCAGCAGTTCAGGGTTTACTAATGAAAAACTGTTTTTT.